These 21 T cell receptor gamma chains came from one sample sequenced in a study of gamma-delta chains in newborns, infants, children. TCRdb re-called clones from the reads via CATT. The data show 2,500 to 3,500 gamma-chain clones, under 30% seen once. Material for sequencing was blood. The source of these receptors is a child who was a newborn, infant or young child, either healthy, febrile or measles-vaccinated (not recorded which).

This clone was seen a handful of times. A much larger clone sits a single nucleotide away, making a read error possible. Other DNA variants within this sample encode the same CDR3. The CDR3 nucleotides read TGTGCCTTGTGGGAGGCGCATCAAGAGTTGGGCAAAAAAATCAAGGTATTT. Translating it yields CALWEAHQELGKKIKVF. The chain has TRGV9 and TRGJP. Germline loops: CDR1 GITISATS, CDR2 ISYDGTV (reference sequence). The J segment lost 4 bases and the V segment lost 2 bases, leaving 5 bases of the junction unmatched. The CDR3 runs 17 residues.

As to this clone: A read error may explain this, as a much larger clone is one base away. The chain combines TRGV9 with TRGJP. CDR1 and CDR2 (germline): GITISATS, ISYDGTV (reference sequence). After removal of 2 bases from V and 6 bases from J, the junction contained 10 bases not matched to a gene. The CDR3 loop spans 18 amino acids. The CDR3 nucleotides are TGTGCCTTGTGGGAGGCAAATCCGCGAGAGTTGGGCAAAAAAATCAAGGTATTT. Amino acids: CALWEANPRELGKKIKVF.

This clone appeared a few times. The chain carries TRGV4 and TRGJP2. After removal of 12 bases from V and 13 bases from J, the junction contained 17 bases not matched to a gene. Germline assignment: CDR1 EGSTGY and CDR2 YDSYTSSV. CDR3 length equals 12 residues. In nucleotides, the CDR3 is TGTGCCCCCGCATTGAGGTTTTTGATCAAGACGTTT. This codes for CAPALRFLIKTF.

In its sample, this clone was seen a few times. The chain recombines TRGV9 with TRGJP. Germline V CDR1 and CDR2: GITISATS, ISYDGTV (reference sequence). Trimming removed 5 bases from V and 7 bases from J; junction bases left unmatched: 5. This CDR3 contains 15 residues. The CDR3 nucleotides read TGTGCCTTGTGGGTTCTGGAGTTGGGCAAAAAAATCAAGGTATTT. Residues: CALWVLELGKKIKVF.

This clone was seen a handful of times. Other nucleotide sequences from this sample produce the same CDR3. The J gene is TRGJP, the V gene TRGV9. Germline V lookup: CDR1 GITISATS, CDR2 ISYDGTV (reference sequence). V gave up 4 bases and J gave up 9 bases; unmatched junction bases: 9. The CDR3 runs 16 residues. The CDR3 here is CALWEVRGLGKKIKVF. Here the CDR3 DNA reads TGTGCCTTGTGGGAAGTGCGAGGGTTGGGCAAAAAAATCAAGGTATTT.

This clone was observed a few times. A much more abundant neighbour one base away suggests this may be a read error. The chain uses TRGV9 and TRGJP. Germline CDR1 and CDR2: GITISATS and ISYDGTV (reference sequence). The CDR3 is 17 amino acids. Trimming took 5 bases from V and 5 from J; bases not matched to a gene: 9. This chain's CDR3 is CALWGARKELGKKIKVF. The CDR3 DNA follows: TGTGCCTTGTGGGGGGCCCGTAAAGAGTTGGGCAAAAAAATCAAGGTATTT.

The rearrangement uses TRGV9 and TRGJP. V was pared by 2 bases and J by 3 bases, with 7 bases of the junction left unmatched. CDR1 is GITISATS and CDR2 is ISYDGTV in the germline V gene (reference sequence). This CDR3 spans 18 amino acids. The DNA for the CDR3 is TGTGCCTTGTGGGAGGATCTAAAGCAAGAGTTGGGCAAAAAAATCAAGGTATTT. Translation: CALWEDLKQELGKKIKVF.

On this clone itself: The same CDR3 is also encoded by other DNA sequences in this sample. CDR3: CALWEVHKELGKKIKVF. Here the CDR3 DNA reads TGTGCCTTGTGGGAGGTTCATAAAGAGTTGGGCAAAAAAATCAAGGTATTT. V gene TRGV9 combines with J gene TRGJP. CDR1 GITISATS and CDR2 ISYDGTV come from the germline V gene (reference sequence). Germline trimming cut 1 base from V and 5 bases from J; bases unmatched to any gene: 5. The CDR3 is 17 amino acids.

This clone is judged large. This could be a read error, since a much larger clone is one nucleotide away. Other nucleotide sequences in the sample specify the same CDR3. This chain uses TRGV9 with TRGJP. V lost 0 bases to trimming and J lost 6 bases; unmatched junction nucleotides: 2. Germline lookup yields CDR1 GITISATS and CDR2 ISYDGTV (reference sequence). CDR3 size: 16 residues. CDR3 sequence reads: CALWEVLELGKKIKVF. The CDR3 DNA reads TGTGCCTTGTGGGAGGTGCTAGAGTTGGGCAAAAAAATCAAGGTATTT.

CDR3 sequence: CALWEVFSLGKKIKVF. CDR3 nucleotides: TGTGCCTTGTGGGAGGTATTCTCGTTGGGCAAAAAAATCAAGGTATTT. The chain links TRGV9 to TRGJP. Germline values: CDR1 GITISATS, CDR2 ISYDGTV (reference sequence). The CDR3 covers 16 residues. Germline trimming cut 1 base from V and 9 bases from J; bases unmatched to any gene: 6.

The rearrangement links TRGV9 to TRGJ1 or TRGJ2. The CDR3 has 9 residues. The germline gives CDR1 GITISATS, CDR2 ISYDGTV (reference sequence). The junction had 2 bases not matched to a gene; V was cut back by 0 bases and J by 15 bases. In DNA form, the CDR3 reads TGTGCCTTGTGGGAGGTGGGACTCTTT. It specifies CALWEVGLF.

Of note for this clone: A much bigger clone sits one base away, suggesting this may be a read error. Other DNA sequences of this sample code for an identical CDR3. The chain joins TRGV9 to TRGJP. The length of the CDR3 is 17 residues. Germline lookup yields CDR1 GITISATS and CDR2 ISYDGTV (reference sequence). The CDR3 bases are TGTGCCTTGTGGGAGGTGCTCCAAGAGTTGGGCAAAAAAATCAAGGTATTC. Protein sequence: CALWEVLQELGKKIKVF.

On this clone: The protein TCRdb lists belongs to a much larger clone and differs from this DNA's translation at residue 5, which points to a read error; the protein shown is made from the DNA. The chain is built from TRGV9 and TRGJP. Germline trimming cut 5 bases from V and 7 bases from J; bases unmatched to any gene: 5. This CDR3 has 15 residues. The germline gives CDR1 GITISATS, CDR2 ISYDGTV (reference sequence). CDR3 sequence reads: CALWGMELGKKIKVF. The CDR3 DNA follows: TGTGCCTTGTGGGGGATGGAGTTGGGCAAAAAAATCAAGGTATTT.

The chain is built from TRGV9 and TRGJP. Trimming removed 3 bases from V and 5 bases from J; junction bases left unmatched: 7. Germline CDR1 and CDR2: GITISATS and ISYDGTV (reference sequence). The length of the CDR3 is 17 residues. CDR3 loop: CALWEFIKELGKKIKVF. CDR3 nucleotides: TGTGCCTTGTGGGAGTTTATTAAAGAGTTGGGCAAAAAAATCAAGGTATTT.

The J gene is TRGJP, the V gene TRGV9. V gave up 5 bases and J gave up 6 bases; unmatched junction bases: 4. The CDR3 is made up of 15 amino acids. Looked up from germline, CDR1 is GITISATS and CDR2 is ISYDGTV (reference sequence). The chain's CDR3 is CALWVSELGKKIKVF. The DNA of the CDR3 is TGTGCCTTGTGGGTCTCAGAGTTGGGCAAAAAAATCAAGGTATTT.

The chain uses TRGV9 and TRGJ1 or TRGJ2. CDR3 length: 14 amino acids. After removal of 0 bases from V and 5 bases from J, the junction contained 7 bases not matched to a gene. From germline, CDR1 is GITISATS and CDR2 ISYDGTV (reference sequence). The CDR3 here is CALWEVQVHYKKLF. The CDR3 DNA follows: TGTGCCTTGTGGGAGGTGCAGGTCCATTATAAGAAACTCTTT.

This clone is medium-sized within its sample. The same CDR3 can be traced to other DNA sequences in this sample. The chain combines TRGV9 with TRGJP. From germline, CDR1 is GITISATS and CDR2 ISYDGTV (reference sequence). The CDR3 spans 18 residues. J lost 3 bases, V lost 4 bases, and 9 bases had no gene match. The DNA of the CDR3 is TGTGCCTTGTGGGACTCGAGCGTGCAAGAGTTGGGCAAAAAAATCAAGGTATTT. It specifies CALWDSSVQELGKKIKVF.

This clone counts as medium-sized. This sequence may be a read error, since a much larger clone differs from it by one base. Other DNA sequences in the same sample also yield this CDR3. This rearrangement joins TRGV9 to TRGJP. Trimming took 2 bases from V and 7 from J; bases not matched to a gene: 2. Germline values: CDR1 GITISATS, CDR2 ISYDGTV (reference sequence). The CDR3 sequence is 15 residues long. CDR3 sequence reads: CALWEEELGKKIKVF. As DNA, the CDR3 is TGTGCCTTGTGGGAGGAGGAGTTGGGCAAAAAAATCAAGGTATTT.

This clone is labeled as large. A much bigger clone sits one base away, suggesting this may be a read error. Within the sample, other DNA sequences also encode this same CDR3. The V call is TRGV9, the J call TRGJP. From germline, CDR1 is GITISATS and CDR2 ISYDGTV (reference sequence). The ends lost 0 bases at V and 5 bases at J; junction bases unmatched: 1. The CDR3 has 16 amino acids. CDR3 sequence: CALWEVEELGKKIKVF. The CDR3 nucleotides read TGTGCCTTGTGGGAGGTGGAAGAGTTGGGCAAAAAAATCAAGGTATTT.

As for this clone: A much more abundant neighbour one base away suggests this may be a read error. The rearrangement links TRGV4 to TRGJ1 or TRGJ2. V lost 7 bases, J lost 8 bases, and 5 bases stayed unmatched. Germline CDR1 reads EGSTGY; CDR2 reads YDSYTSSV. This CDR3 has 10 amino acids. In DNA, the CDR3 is TGTGCCACCTGCTATCATAAGAAACTCTTT. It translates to CATCYHKKLF.

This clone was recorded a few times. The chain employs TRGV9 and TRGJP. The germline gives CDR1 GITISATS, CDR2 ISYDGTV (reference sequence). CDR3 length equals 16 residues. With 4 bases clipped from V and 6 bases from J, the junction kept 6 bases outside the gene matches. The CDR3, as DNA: TGTGCCTTGTGGGATACCCCAGAGTTGGGCAAAAAAATCAAGGTATTT. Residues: CALWDTPELGKKIKVF.